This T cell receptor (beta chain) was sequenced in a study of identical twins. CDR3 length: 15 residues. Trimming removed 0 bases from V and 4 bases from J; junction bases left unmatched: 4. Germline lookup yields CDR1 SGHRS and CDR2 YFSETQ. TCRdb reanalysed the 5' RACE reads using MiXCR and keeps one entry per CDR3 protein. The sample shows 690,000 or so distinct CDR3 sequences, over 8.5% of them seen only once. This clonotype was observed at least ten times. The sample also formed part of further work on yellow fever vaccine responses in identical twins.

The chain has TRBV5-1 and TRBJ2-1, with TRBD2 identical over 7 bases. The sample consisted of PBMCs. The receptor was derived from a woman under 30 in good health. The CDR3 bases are TGCGCCAGCAGCTTGGAGTTAGCGGGTTACAATGAGCAGTTCTTC. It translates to CASSLELAGYNEQFF.